This T cell receptor (beta chain) stems from a study of vaccination and CD4 T cells after COVID-19. On the study more broadly: Convalescent individuals numbered four females and six males, two being Hispanic. Study-wide points: Researchers report that 304 of 307 vaccine-specific clones in convalescent patients proved spike mono-reactive.

Cultured CD4+ T cell DNA was sequenced using the Oncomine TCR Beta short-read assay. Using its own MiXCR run on the PCR reads, TCRdb lists one record per CDR3 protein. This sample has some 15,000 distinct CDR3 sequences, with around 73% found just once. The CDR3 totals 16 residues. CDR1 and CDR2 (germline): KGHSH, LQKENI. V gave up 3 bases and J gave up 2 bases, with 16 bases separating them. The treatment is: roughly 11-day PBMC culture with coronavirus spike peptide pools or control peptides (ViraFEST assay). TCRs were sequenced by ViraFEST after antigen-specific T cells had been expanded with peptide pools. As to this clonotype: The antigen is unknown.

The sequencing input was CD4+ T cells from blood, cultured in vitro. J is TRBJ1-2 and V is TRBV18; a possible D gene is TRBD1 (6 bases). This receptor was identified in a human donor who had recovered from COVID-19. The CDR3: CASSPRTGSENYGYTF. CDR3 bases: TGTGCCAGCTCACCGCGAACAGGGTCGGAAAACTATGGCTACACCTTC.